These T cell receptor beta chains were read from a single sample in a study of blood T cell repertoires in COVID-19. Assay used: immunoSEQ multiplex PCR; TCRdb lists only in-frame clones, some missing. Here the sample spans a few hundred thousand clones, 70% to 90% being singletons. The sample was PBMCs or T cells enriched from blood (not recorded which). These receptors came from a woman aged 18-29 years who had recovered from COVID-19. The CDR3 runs from the conserved cysteine through the conserved F or W. Fields, in order: J gene, V gene, D gene, clone size, CDR3 DNA, CDR3 protein. A D gene is named only where the DNA matches it firmly. Rows give clone size only sometimes, using once, few, many, or a class for an expanded clone.

j_call: TRBJ1-4
v_call: TRBV19
d_call: NA
clone_size: NA
cdr3_nt: TGTGCCAGTAGTTTCTATGAAAAACTGTTTTTT
cdr3_aa: CASSFYEKLFF

j_call: TRBJ1-1
v_call: TRBV13
d_call: TRBD1
clone_size: NA
cdr3_nt: TGTGCCAGCAGCCGACCCCCTTGGCAGGGGGATCGAGCTTTCTTT
cdr3_aa: CASSRPPWQGDRAFF

j_call: TRBJ2-1
v_call: TRBV6-6
d_call: TRBD1
clone_size: NA
cdr3_nt: TGTGCCAGCAGTCTAGACAGGGGTCGGGGGCAGTTCTTC
cdr3_aa: CASSLDRGRGQFF

j_call: TRBJ2-7
v_call: TRBV6-1
d_call: NA
clone_size: NA
cdr3_nt: TGTGCCAGCAGTGAAGTTGGCGGGGACCCCTCCTACGAGCAGTACTTC
cdr3_aa: CASSEVGGDPSYEQYF

j_call: TRBJ2-7
v_call: TRBV29-1
d_call: NA
clone_size: NA
cdr3_nt: TGCAGCGTTGAGGAGGCCGGGATTTCCTACGAGCAGTACTTC
cdr3_aa: CSVEEAGISYEQYF

j_call: TRBJ1-3
v_call: TRBV29-1
d_call: NA
clone_size: NA
cdr3_nt: TGCAGCGTTGTGGCAGGCAGCTCTGGAAACACCATATATTTT
cdr3_aa: CSVVAGSSGNTIYF

j_call: TRBJ1-1
v_call: TRBV21-1
d_call: NA
clone_size: NA
cdr3_nt: TGTGCCAGCAGCCCCCGGGACAGGGAGGAGACTGAAGCTTTCTTT
cdr3_aa: CASSPRDREETEAFF

j_call: TRBJ1-1
v_call: TRBV13
d_call: NA
clone_size: NA
cdr3_nt: TGTGCCAGCAGCTTCGGACAGCTGCTCCCTGAAGCTTTCTTT
cdr3_aa: CASSFGQLLPEAFF

j_call: TRBJ2-7
v_call: TRBV19
d_call: TRBD2
clone_size: NA
cdr3_nt: TGTGCCAGTAGTATGACTAGCGGGGCGAACTACGAGCAGTACTTC
cdr3_aa: CASSMTSGANYEQYF

j_call: TRBJ1-2
v_call: TRBV6-5
d_call: TRBD1
clone_size: NA
cdr3_nt: TGTGCCAGCAGTTACTCAGGACAGGGAGGTGGCTACACCTTC
cdr3_aa: CASSYSGQGGGYTF

j_call: TRBJ2-5
v_call: TRBV7-9
d_call: TRBD2
clone_size: NA
cdr3_nt: TGTGCCAGTTCATTTCTAGCGGGACAAGAGACCCAGTACTTC
cdr3_aa: CASSFLAGQETQYF

j_call: TRBJ1-5
v_call: TRBV7-9
d_call: TRBD1
clone_size: few
cdr3_nt: TGTGCCAGCAGCTTTGGGAGCCGGGACAGGGTCAATCAGCCCCAGCATTTT
cdr3_aa: CASSFGSRDRVNQPQHF

j_call: TRBJ1-2
v_call: TRBV5-6
d_call: TRBD1
clone_size: NA
cdr3_nt: TGTGCCAGCAGCTTGATCGCAGGGGGCGGATATGGCTACACCTTC
cdr3_aa: CASSLIAGGGYGYTF

j_call: TRBJ1-3
v_call: TRBV18
d_call: TRBD1
clone_size: NA
cdr3_nt: TGTGCCAGCTCGGGACAGGCCTCTGGAAACACCATATATTTT
cdr3_aa: CASSGQASGNTIYF

j_call: TRBJ1-4
v_call: TRBV5-5
d_call: NA
clone_size: NA
cdr3_nt: TGTGCCAGCAGCTTGGACGGACGGGAGGAAAAACTGTTTTTT
cdr3_aa: CASSLDGREEKLFF

j_call: TRBJ2-5
v_call: TRBV7-9
d_call: NA
clone_size: NA
cdr3_nt: TGTGCCAGCAGCCTCTCCCCCGGGGAGACCCAGTACTTC
cdr3_aa: CASSLSPGETQYF

j_call: TRBJ2-1
v_call: TRBV30
d_call: TRBD2
clone_size: NA
cdr3_nt: TGTGCCTGGAGTGTATCTAGCGGGTTTGGTTTCTATGAGCAGTTCTTC
cdr3_aa: CAWSVSSGFGFYEQFF

j_call: TRBJ1-3
v_call: TRBV3-1/TRBV3-2
d_call: NA
clone_size: once
cdr3_nt: TGTGCCAGCAGCCCCCATGGCTTTGGAAACACCATATATTTT
cdr3_aa: CASSPHGFGNTIYF

j_call: TRBJ1-5
v_call: TRBV6-5
d_call: TRBD1
clone_size: NA
cdr3_nt: TGTGCCAGCAGTCTGGGACAGGGAGAAATTCAGCCCCAGCATTTT
cdr3_aa: CASSLGQGEIQPQHF

j_call: TRBJ1-2
v_call: TRBV4-1
d_call: TRBD1
clone_size: once
cdr3_nt: TGCGCCAGCAGCCCAAAGGCTGGACAGGTCTTCTATGGCTACACCTTC
cdr3_aa: CASSPKAGQVFYGYTF

j_call: TRBJ2-7
v_call: TRBV4-1
d_call: NA
clone_size: NA
cdr3_nt: TGCGCCAGCAGCCAATTAACGGGGGGCCTCATCTCCTACGAGCAGTACTTC
cdr3_aa: CASSQLTGGLISYEQYF

j_call: TRBJ1-5
v_call: TRBV29-1
d_call: NA
clone_size: NA
cdr3_nt: TGCAGCGTTGAGTTTGGCAGCAATCAGCCCCAGCATTTT
cdr3_aa: CSVEFGSNQPQHF

j_call: TRBJ2-1
v_call: TRBV3-1/TRBV3-2
d_call: NA
clone_size: NA
cdr3_nt: TGTGCCAGCAGCCAAGATCTTTCCTACAATGAGCAGTTCTTC
cdr3_aa: CASSQDLSYNEQFF

j_call: TRBJ2-2
v_call: TRBV6-5
d_call: NA
clone_size: NA
cdr3_nt: TGTGCCAGCAGTTTGCAAGCCGATAACACCGGGGAGCTGTTTTTT
cdr3_aa: CASSLQADNTGELFF